What follows are 17 T cell receptor beta chains derived from one specimen sequenced in a study of shared clonotypes between healthy human individuals (dated by TCRdb to about 2020). CD8 naive samples were obtained by positive selection for CCR7 among CD45RO-negative cells, yielding a CD45RA+CCR7+ population from which TemRA cells were excluded. Libraries were built with the immunoSEQ multiplex PCR assay. This is the immuneACCESS table as TCRdb keeps it, with only in-frame sequences that have V and J called. A part of the clones is gone; compared with another copy, unresolved V genes explain less than half, and the rest is unexplained. The sample includes about 1,800,000 clones, with roughly 95% observed a single time. Of the sample, approximately 1% is held by the ten largest clones. The specimen sequenced was naive CD8+ T cells sorted from blood. What this sample's cell subset or site label stands for: CD45RA+CCR7+. Source of these receptors: a man aged 18 to 29 in good health.

The chain uses TRBV13 and TRBJ1-1; maybe TRBD1 (5 bases). Trimming shortened V by 4 bases and J by 7 bases, and 13 bases separated the two germline ends. The CDR3 is 13 residues long. Germline lookup yields CDR1 PRHDT and CDR2 FYEKMQ (reference sequence). CDR3 sequence: CASSSGRAYEAFF. CDR3 sequence (DNA): TGTGCCAGCAGCTCCGGCAGGGCCTATGAAGCTTTCTTT. Full variable domain (rest looked up from reference TRBV13 and TRBJ1-1): AAGVIQSPRHLIKEKRETATLKCYPIPRHDTVYWYQQGPGQDPQFLISFYEKMQSDKGSIPDRFSAQQFSDYHSELNMSSLELGDSALYFCASSSGRAYEAFFGQGTRLTVV.

Concerning this clone itself: The sample holds other DNA sequences that translate to the same CDR3. This chain connects TRBV28 to TRBJ1-2; D gene ambiguous. Germline lookup yields CDR1 MDHEN and CDR2 SYDVKM. V lost 3 bases and J lost 2, with 7 bases in between. This CDR3 comprises 13 residues. The CDR3 spells CASSFPGNYGYTF. The CDR3 DNA reads as TGTGCCAGCAGTTTCCCCGGCAACTATGGCTACACCTTC.

This clone showed up just a few times. V and J are TRBV30 and TRBJ1-1, with TRBD1 matching 7 bases. Unmatched junction bases numbered 3, after V lost 5 bases and J lost 0 bases. The CDR3 sequence is 13 residues long. CDR1 is GTSNPN, CDR2 SVGIG, per germline (reference sequence). CDR3 region: CAWDRELNTEAFF. In DNA, the CDR3 is TGTGCCTGGGACAGGGAACTGAACACTGAAGCTTTCTTT.

This chain joins TRBV7-9 and TRBJ2-2; no firm D call. Germline V gene data show CDR1 as SEHNR and CDR2 as FQNEAQ (reference sequence). Trimming left V 5 bases short and J 5 bases short, with 12 bases between. The CDR3 is 14 residues long. CDR3 nucleotide sequence: TGTGCCAGCAGCCTTCCCCTTACGACCGGGGAGCTGTTTTTT. This gives the protein CASSLPLTTGELFF.

As regards this clone: Other nucleotide sequences from this sample produce the same CDR3. The CDR3 DNA reads TGCGCCAGCAGCCAAGCTGCGACTAGCGGCTACAATGAGCAGTTCTTC. Protein product: CASSQAATSGYNEQFF. This chain joins TRBV4-3 and TRBJ2-1; 9 bases agree with TRBD2. Unmatched junction bases numbered 4, after V lost 1 base and J lost 3 bases. CDR3 length: 16 amino acids. Germline V gene sequence: CDR1 LGHNA, CDR2 YSLEER.

This chain uses TRBV30 with TRBJ2-2; tentatively, D is TRBD1 or TRBD2 (5 bases each). The CDR3 spans 17 residues. V shed 7 bases and J shed 6 bases, with 27 bases lying between them. Germline-derived CDR1 and CDR2 are GTSNPN and SVGIG (reference sequence). Written as DNA, the CDR3 is TGTGCCTACCTAGACCGGGACGGAGGACGATCATCCGGGGAGCTGTTTTTT. Encoded protein: CAYLDRDGGRSSGELFF.

This clone was found once. The J gene is TRBJ1-4, the V gene TRBV6-5; D call uncertain. Germline CDR1 MNHEY, CDR2 SVGAGI. This CDR3 is 14 amino acids long. V lost 6 bases and J 0 bases, leaving 8 bases between the germline ends. For the CDR3, the DNA is TGTGCCAGCAGGGACGGATCAACTAATGAAAAACTGTTTTTT. It yields the protein CASRDGSTNEKLFF.

This chain's CDR3 is CASRSPNTGELFF. As DNA, the CDR3 is TGTGCCAGCAGAAGTCCGAACACCGGGGAGCTGTTTTTT. The rearrangement links TRBV25-1 to TRBJ2-2; no clear D. The V gene's germline CDR1 is MGHDK and CDR2 SYGVNS. The CDR3 has 13 amino acids. Trimming stripped 6 bases from V and 0 bases from J, with 5 bases between.

This sequence joins TRBV27 and TRBJ2-5, with TRBD1 matching 7 bases. After removal of 6 bases from V and 5 bases from J, the junction contained 9 bases not matched to a gene. The CDR3 consists of 14 residues. Germline V gene lookup returns CDR1 MNHEY and CDR2 SMNVEV (reference sequence). DNA of the CDR3: TGTGCCAGCAGAGGGGCAGGGGGTAGGGAGACCCAGTACTTC. Translating gives CASRGAGGRETQYF.

The rearrangement links TRBV7-9 to TRBJ2-3, with 10 nucleotides matching TRBD2. Germline assignment: CDR1 SEHNR and CDR2 FQNEAQ (reference sequence). Trimming removed 5 bases from V and 4 bases from J; junction bases left unmatched: 12. The CDR3 spans 17 residues. CDR3 loop: CASSHRSGLAESDTQYF. As DNA, the CDR3 is TGTGCCAGCAGCCACAGGAGCGGACTAGCGGAATCAGATACGCAGTATTTT.

V gene TRBV4-1 combines with J gene TRBJ1-5, with D uncertain. Germline V gives CDR1 MGHRA, CDR2 YSYEKL. The CDR3 has 17 residues. The ends were cut back, 0 bases at V and 0 bases at J, with 12 bases in the middle. The CDR3 spells CASSQDHSGVSNQPQHF. Here the CDR3 DNA reads TGCGCCAGCAGCCAAGATCACAGTGGAGTTAGCAATCAGCCCCAGCATTTT.

CDR3 sequence reads: CASSSTPGWSYEQYF. CDR3 sequence (DNA): TGTGCCAGCAGTTCCACCCCTGGGTGGTCCTACGAGCAGTACTTC. J is TRBJ2-7 and V is TRBV6-1; D gene ambiguous. This CDR3 is built from 15 residues. V lost 5 bases to trimming and J lost 1 base, with 15 bases between them. From germline, CDR1 is MNHNS and CDR2 SASEGT.

This chain links TRBV2 with TRBJ1-2, with D maybe TRBD1 (6 bases). The CDR3 contains 16 residues. Between the trimmed V and J ends, which lost 1 base and 0 bases, there was a span of 12 bases. Germline CDR1 is SNHLY and CDR2 is FYNNEI. The CDR3 DNA sequence: TGTGCCAGCAGTGAAGATGCGGACAGAGCTAACTATGGCTACACCTTC. Translation: CASSEDADRANYGYTF.

This clone was observed a single time. The rearrangement uses TRBV7-2 and TRBJ2-7, with D maybe TRBD1 (5 bases). The CDR3 loop spans 14 amino acids. The germline V and J ends were trimmed by 5 bases and 2 bases, with 13 bases remaining between them. Looked up from germline, CDR1 is SGHTA and CDR2 is FQGNSA. The CDR3 loop reads CASSVYTGTYEQYF. Here the CDR3 DNA reads TGTGCCAGCAGCGTATATACAGGAACCTACGAGCAGTACTTC.

The chain carries TRBV27 and TRBJ2-2, with D perhaps TRBD1 (5 bases). Looked up from germline, CDR1 is MNHEY and CDR2 is SMNVEV (reference sequence). CDR3 length: 14 residues. The V gene lost 4 bases and the J gene lost 1 base, with 7 bases spanning the gap. The CDR3 DNA is TGTGCCAGCAGTTCTGACAGGAACACCGGGGAGCTGTTTTTT. Its translation is CASSSDRNTGELFF.

The chain couples TRBV5-1 to TRBJ2-1, with 8 bases fitting TRBD1. The CDR3 runs 15 residues. V dropped 2 bases and J dropped 0; count of bases not matched to a gene: 1. Germline values: CDR1 SGHRS, CDR2 YFSETQ. The CDR3 DNA follows: TGCGCCAGCAGCTTTACAGGGGGCTCCTACAATGAGCAGTTCTTC. Encoded protein: CASSFTGGSYNEQFF.

This chain uses TRBV19 with TRBJ1-5; D uncertain. The CDR3 consists of 14 residues. V was pared by 4 bases and J by 4 bases, with 11 bases between. Per the germline V gene, CDR1 is LNHDA and CDR2 is SQIVND (reference sequence). The CDR3: CASSTGSWNQPQHF. Here the CDR3 DNA reads TGTGCCAGTAGTACGGGCTCTTGGAATCAGCCCCAGCATTTT.